This T cell receptor (beta chain) comes out of a study of T cell repertoires in cytomegalovirus infection. As for the study in general: A matching HLA type, together with CMV infection, was signaled by public TCR beta signatures. Study-level points and caveats: What dominated the ex vivo response were HLA-C-restricted CMV-specific TCR beta clonotypes.

TCRdb called the reads again in MiXCR, with one record for every CDR3 protein. The table lists 300,000 or so distinct CDR3 sequences, about a tenth of them singletons. In its sample, this clonotype was seen many times. Its cognate antigen is unknown. Germline V gives CDR1 SGHVS, CDR2 FQNEAQ. Deletions cut 4 bases from V and 5 bases from J, with 15 bases between. The CDR3 is made up of 14 amino acids. The TCR comes from a human donor in good health (CMV status not recorded). Some clones in this sample may be carry-over from other donors' samples. The chain couples TRBV7-8 to TRBJ2-7; TRBD1 might be the D (6 bases). Sequenced input: PBMCs. The CDR3 protein is CASSWDTPGDEQYF. For the CDR3, the DNA is TGTGCCAGCAGCTGGGACACCCCTGGCGACGAGCAGTACTTC.